Sequencing of this TCR beta chain was carried out in a study of control samples from healthy donors and cancer patients. The table came from immunoSEQ multiplex PCR; TCRdb's copy has only in-frame clones and leaves some out. Altogether some 130,000 clones are present, around 90% being singletons, with the ten largest covering about 2.5%. CDR3 size: 18 residues. Germline V gene sequence: CDR1 SGHNT, CDR2 YENEEA. The germline V and J ends were trimmed by 3 bases and 2 bases, with 23 bases remaining between them. Source material: blood. This TCR was sampled from a man in his forties in good health. The chain joins TRBV11-3 to TRBJ2-7; D gene unclear. CDR3 loop: CASSFNIRSFLPAYEQYF. The DNA for the CDR3 is TGTGCCAGCAGCTTTAATATCAGGAGTTTTTTGCCCGCCTACGAGCAGTACTTC.